This entry lists 4 T cell receptor beta chains sequenced from one sample in a study of beta chain features in type 1 diabetes. Notes on the study in general: All four CD4+ subsets of Type 1 diabetes patients contained TCRB CDR3s that were moderately but significantly shorter.

Their antigens are not known. TCRB transcripts that were expressed got sequenced, as all of the isolated RNA had been reverse transcribed. Generated by immunoSEQ multiplex PCR, the TCRdb table keeps only in-frame clones and is missing some. The data hold a few hundred thousand clones, with around an eighth observed a single time. The specimen was naive CD4+ T cells from blood. The source is a young man with type 1 diabetes.

This sequence joins TRBV7-2 and TRBJ2-1; 12 nucleotides match TRBD2. CDR3 length equals 16 residues. Trimming at V came to 2 bases and at J to 4 bases, leaving 3 bases not matched to a gene. CDR1 and CDR2 (germline): SGHTA, FQGNSA. This chain's CDR3 is CASSLKGLAGYNEQFF. As DNA, the CDR3 is TGTGCCAGCAGCTTAAAGGGACTAGCGGGTTACAATGAGCAGTTCTTC. Using reference TRBV7-2 and TRBJ2-1 for the parts outside the CDR3, the full variable domain is GAGVSQSPSNKVTEKGKDVELRCDPISGHTALYWYRQSLGQGLEFLIYFQGNSAPDKSGLPSDRFSAERTGGSVSTLTIQRTQQEDSAVYLCASSLKGLAGYNEQFFGPGTRLTVL.

The J gene is TRBJ2-6, the V gene TRBV7-2; tentative D call: TRBD1 (6 bases). CDR3 length: 16 amino acids. CDR1 is SGHTA, CDR2 FQGNSA, per germline. Trimming shortened V by 8 bases and J by 2 bases, and 16 bases separated the two germline ends. The CDR3 here is CASGFTGTTGANVLTF. Written as DNA, the CDR3 is TGTGCCAGCGGGTTTACAGGGACGACTGGGGCCAACGTCCTGACTTTC.

This clone was seen a few times. V is TRBV30 and J is TRBJ1-3, with TRBD1 matching 7 bases. J was trimmed by 3 bases and V by 7 bases; bases with no gene match: 3. This CDR3 contains 12 residues. In germline, CDR1 is GTSNPN, CDR2 SVGIG (reference sequence). The CDR3, as DNA: TGTGCCTTGGGACAGAGTGGAAACACCATATATTTT. This translates into CALGQSGNTIYF.

This clone was detected only a few times. The rearrangement links TRBV9 to TRBJ2-5; weak D call: TRBD2 (5 bases). The J call could be wrong; TRBJ2-7 is a better fit for the DNA end. CDR3 length: 16 amino acids. CDR1 and CDR2 from the germline V gene are SGDLS and YYNGEE. DNA for the CDR3: TGTGCCAGCAGCGTAGAGGCGGCGGGCGCCTCCTACGAGCAGTACTTC. Its translation: CASSVEAAGASYEQYF.